The 12 T cell receptor beta chains presented below share a single source sample, sequenced in a study of T cells of healthy individuals. TCRdb recomputed calls from the 5' RACE reads with MiXCR, one row per CDR3 protein. Among about 96,000 distinct CDR3 sequences, roughly a sixth were seen once, and the ten largest hold roughly 6.2%. Every receptor here comes from a human donor in good health.

This clonotype was observed at least ten times. The CDR3 loop is CASSARDRAYNEQFF. CDR3 nucleotide sequence: TGTGCCAGCAGCGCCCGGGACAGGGCATACAATGAGCAGTTCTTC. This sequence joins TRBV7-9 and TRBJ2-1; 9 positions match TRBD1. V lost 5 bases and J lost 4; bases outside the gene matches: 6. Germline V gene sequence: CDR1 SEHNR, CDR2 FQNEAQ (reference sequence). This CDR3 region has 15 residues.

V is TRBV20-1 and J is TRBJ2-3; 8 bases line up with TRBD2. There are 17 residues in the CDR3. Germline V gives CDR1 DFQATT, CDR2 SNEGSKA (reference sequence). The V segment lost 5 bases and the J segment 0 bases; nucleotides outside the gene matches: 13. CDR3 sequence reads: CSAPPKRLARSTDTQYF. CDR3 in DNA: TGCAGTGCTCCACCAAAAAGACTAGCGAGGAGCACAGATACGCAGTATTTT.

The chain uses TRBV12-3 or TRBV12-4 and TRBJ1-5, with a weak D call TRBD1 (6 bases). The V and J ends lost 3 bases and 4 bases respectively, with 13 bases between them. The CDR3 contains 15 residues. The CDR3 coding sequence is TGTGCCAGCAGTTTCTCTACAGGGTGGAATCAGCCCCAGCATTTT. Its translation is CASSFSTGWNQPQHF.

This chain joins TRBV11-1 and TRBJ2-3; 8 nucleotides line up with TRBD2. Germline CDR1 is SGHAT and CDR2 is FQDESV (reference sequence). Trimming cost V 5 bases and J 5 bases; bases outside gene matches: 9. The CDR3 contains 15 residues. The CDR3 DNA reads TGTGCCAGCAGCCCAAGAAGCCTAGCGGGAGATACGCAGTATTTT. Amino acid sequence: CASSPRSLAGDTQYF.

The sample holds a few counts of this clonotype. The chain has TRBV3-1 and TRBJ2-5; 8 bases are shared with TRBD1. V trimming: 0 bases; J trimming: 2 bases; junction bases outside the gene matches: 5. CDR1 LGHDT and CDR2 YNNKEL come from the germline V gene (reference sequence). The CDR3 is 16 residues long. CDR3: CASSQDRTGQQETQYF. CDR3 nucleotides: TGTGCCAGCAGCCAAGATAGGACAGGGCAGCAAGAGACCCAGTACTTC.

The sample holds a few counts of this clonotype. V usage is TRBV20-1 and J usage is TRBJ1-2; unclear D gene. V was shortened by 4 bases and J by 1 base, with 7 bases between the two germline ends. Germline V gene lookup returns CDR1 DFQATT and CDR2 SNEGSKA (reference sequence). CDR3 length: 12 residues. The CDR3, as DNA: TGCAGTGCTATCCACCTTAACTATGGCTACACCTTC. This sequence encodes CSAIHLNYGYTF.

This clonotype was recorded at least ten times. One end of the junction does not line up with germline, which may come from a read error. The chain links TRBV27 to TRBJ2-1, with D unresolved. The length of the CDR3 is 12 residues. CDR1 is MNHEY, CDR2 SMNVEV, per germline (reference sequence). This CDR3 is CASSLPYSEQFF. The CDR3 bases are TGTGCCAGCAGTTTGCCGTACAGTGAGCAGTTCTTC.

This chain uses TRBV6-5 with TRBJ2-5; maybe TRBD2 (6 bases). Germline CDR1 reads MNHEY; CDR2 reads SVGAGI. Trimming removed 4 bases at V and 2 bases at J, with 14 bases between. The CDR3 sequence is 15 residues long. The CDR3 here is CASSSYSRGQETQYF. The CDR3, as DNA: TGTGCCAGCAGTTCCTACTCTCGGGGGCAAGAGACCCAGTACTTC.

This clonotype was picked up many times. This rearrangement joins TRBV20-1 to TRBJ2-7, with 9 bases fitting TRBD1. There are 16 residues in the CDR3. V lost 4 bases, J lost 4 bases, and 14 bases stayed unmatched. CDR1 and CDR2 (germline): DFQATT, SNEGSKA (reference sequence). The CDR3 loop is CSAKSTTGTGLYEQYF. The CDR3, as DNA: TGCAGTGCTAAATCTACGACCGGGACAGGGTTGTACGAGCAGTACTTC.

This chain joins TRBV6-5 and TRBJ2-1; 10 bases match TRBD2. Trimming at V came to 7 bases and at J to 7 bases, leaving 4 bases not matched to a gene. There are 13 residues in the CDR3. Per germline, CDR1 MNHEY and CDR2 SVGAGI. CDR3 nucleotides: TGTGCCAGCACCCCAGCGGGGGGGAATGAGCAGTTCTTC. Protein sequence: CASTPAGGNEQFF.

The chain combines TRBV5-6 with TRBJ1-1; tentatively, D is TRBD1 (6 bases). Germline CDR1 is SGHDT and CDR2 is YYEEEE. The CDR3 length is 15 residues. The V end lost 3 bases, the J end lost 0 bases, and 12 bases lay between the germline ends. The CDR3 region has the DNA TGTGCCAGCAGCTGGGATAGGGGGATGAACACTGAAGCTTTCTTT. This gives the protein CASSWDRGMNTEAFF.

With respect to this clonotype: This may stem from a read error, because a much larger clone lies one nucleotide away. The gene calls are TRBV4-3 and TRBJ2-4, with D unclear. The V end lost 4 bases, the J end lost 8 bases, and 24 bases lay between the germline ends. Germline V gene sequence: CDR1 LGHNA, CDR2 YSLEER. The CDR3 runs 17 residues. CDR3 residues: CASSPATPTGRRYIQYF. DNA of the CDR3: TGCGCCAGCAGCCCCGCTACCCCGACCGGACGGAGATACATTCAGTACTTC.